Presented here are 2 T cell receptor beta chains from one specimen sequenced in a study of cytomegalovirus exposure and HLA in healthy donors. The PCR was carried out with 60 Vbeta primers and 13 Jbeta primers. The protocol was immunoSEQ multiplex PCR, while the TCRdb copy is restricted to in-frame clones and leaves out a portion. Here the sample spans approximately 180,000 clones, roughly 76% being singletons. Sequenced: PBMCs. The source of these receptors is a woman aged 18 to 35 in good health and CMV-seropositive.

In DNA, the CDR3 is TGTGCCAACAGGCCGAACAGTATTATTTACAATGAGCAGTTCTTC. As protein: CANRPNSIIYNEQFF. V usage is TRBV2 and J usage is TRBJ2-1; the D gene is possibly TRBD1 (5 bases). V lost 10 bases to trimming and J lost 4 bases, with 20 bases between them. The germline V gene encodes CDR1 SNHLY and CDR2 FYNNEI. This CDR3 region has 15 residues.

The chain carries TRBV13 and TRBJ1-1, with TRBD1 matching over 10 bases. This CDR3 has 15 amino acids. Germline CDR1 reads PRHDT; CDR2 reads FYEKMQ (reference sequence). V lost 4 bases to trimming and J lost 8 bases; unmatched junction nucleotides: 10. CDR3 DNA sequence: TGTGCCAGCAGCTCCTCCGGGACAGGGGATTGGGAAGCTTTCTTT. This gives the protein CASSSSGTGDWEAFF.